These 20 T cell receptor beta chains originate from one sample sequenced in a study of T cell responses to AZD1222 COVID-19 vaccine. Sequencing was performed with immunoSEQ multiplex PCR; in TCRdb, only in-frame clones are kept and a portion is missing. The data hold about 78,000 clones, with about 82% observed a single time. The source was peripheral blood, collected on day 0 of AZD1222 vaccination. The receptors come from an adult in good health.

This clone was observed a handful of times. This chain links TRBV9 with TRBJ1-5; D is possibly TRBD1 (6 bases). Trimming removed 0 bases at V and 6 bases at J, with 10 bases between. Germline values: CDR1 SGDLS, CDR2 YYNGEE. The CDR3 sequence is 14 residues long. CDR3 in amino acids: CASSVGQDRQPQHF. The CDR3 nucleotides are TGTGCCAGCAGCGTAGGACAGGATCGTCAGCCCCAGCATTTT.

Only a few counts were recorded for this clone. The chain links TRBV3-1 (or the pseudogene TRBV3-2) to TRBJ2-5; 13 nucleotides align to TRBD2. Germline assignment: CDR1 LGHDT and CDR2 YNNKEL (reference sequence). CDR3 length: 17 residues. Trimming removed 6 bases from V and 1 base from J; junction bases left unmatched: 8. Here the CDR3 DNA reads TGTGCCAGCAGTTCAGGGACTAGCGGGGTGGCCCAAGAGACCCAGTACTTC. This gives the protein CASSSGTSGVAQETQYF.

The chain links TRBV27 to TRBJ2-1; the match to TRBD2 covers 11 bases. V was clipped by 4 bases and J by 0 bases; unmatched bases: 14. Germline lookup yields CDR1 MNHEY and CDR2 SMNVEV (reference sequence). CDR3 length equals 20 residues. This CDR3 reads CASSSPRTSGGSSSYNEQFF. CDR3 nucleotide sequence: TGTGCCAGCAGTTCCCCCCGCACTAGCGGGGGCTCTAGCTCCTACAATGAGCAGTTCTTC.

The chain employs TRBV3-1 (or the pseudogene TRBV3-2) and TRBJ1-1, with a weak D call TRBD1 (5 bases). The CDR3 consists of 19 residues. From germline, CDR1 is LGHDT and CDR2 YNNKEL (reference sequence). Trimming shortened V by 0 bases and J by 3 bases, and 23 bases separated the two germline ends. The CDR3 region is CASSQEFTGQGPGDTEAFF. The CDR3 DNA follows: TGTGCCAGCAGCCAAGAGTTCACGGGGCAGGGACCAGGAGACACTGAAGCTTTCTTT.

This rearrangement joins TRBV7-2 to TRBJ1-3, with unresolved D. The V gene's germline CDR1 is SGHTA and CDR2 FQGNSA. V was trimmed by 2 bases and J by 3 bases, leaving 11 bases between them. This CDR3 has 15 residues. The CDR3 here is CASSLRVGLGNTIYF. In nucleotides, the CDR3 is TGTGCCAGCAGCTTAAGGGTGGGCCTTGGAAACACCATATATTTT.

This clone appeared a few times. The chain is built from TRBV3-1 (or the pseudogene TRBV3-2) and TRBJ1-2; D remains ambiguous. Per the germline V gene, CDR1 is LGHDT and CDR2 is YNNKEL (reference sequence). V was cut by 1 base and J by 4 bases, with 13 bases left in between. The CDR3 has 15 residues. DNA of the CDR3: TGTGCCAGCAGCCAAGGATCTATCCGGGGCTATGGCTACACCTTC. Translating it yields CASSQGSIRGYGYTF.

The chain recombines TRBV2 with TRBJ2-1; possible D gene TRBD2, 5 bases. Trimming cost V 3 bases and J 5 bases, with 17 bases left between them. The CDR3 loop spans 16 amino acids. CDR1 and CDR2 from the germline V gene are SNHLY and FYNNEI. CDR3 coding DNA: TGTGCCAGCAGTGAGGCGAAGGGTATCGGGAACAATGAGCAGTTCTTC. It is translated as CASSEAKGIGNNEQFF.

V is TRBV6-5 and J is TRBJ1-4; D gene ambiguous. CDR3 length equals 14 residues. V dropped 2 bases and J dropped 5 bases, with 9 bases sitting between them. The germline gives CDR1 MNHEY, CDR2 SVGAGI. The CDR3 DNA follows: TGTGCCAGCAGTTACGGTGGAGGCAATGAAAAACTGTTTTTT. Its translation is CASSYGGGNEKLFF.

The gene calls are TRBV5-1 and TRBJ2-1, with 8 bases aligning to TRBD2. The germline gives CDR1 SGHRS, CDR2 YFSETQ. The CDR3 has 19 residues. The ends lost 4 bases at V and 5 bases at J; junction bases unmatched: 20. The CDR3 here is CASSPGGWDLPRGDNEQFF. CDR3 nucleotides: TGCGCCAGCAGCCCGGGAGGGTGGGACCTCCCACGCGGGGACAATGAGCAGTTCTTC. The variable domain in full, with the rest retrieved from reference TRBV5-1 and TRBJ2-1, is KAGVTQTPRYLIKTRGQQVTLSCSPISGHRSVSWYQQTPGQGLQFLFEYFSETQRNKGNFPGRFSGRQFSNSRSEMNVSTLELGDSALYLCASSPGGWDLPRGDNEQFFGPGTRLTVL.

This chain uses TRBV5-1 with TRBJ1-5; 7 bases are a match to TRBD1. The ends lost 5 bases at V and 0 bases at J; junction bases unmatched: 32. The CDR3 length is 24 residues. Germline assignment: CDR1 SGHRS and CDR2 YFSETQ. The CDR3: CASRVRLHELVVRGVLYSNQPQHF. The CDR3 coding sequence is TGCGCCAGCAGGGTGCGGCTCCACGAGCTAGTGGTCAGGGGGGTTCTATATAGCAATCAGCCCCAGCATTTT.

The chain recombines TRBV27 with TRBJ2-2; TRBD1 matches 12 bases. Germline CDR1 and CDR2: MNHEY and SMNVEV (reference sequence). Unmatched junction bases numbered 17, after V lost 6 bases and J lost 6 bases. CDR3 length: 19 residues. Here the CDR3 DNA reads TGTGCCAGCAGACCGGGACAGGGGGCGCTGAGCTCCTGGGCCGGGGAGCTGTTTTTT. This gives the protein CASRPGQGALSSWAGELFF.

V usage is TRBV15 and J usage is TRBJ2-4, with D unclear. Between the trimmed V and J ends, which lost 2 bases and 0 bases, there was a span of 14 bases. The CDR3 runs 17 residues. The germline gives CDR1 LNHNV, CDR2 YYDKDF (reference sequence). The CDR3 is CATSRFTDGLAKNIQYF. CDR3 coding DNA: TGTGCCACCAGCAGATTCACCGACGGTCTAGCCAAAAACATTCAGTACTTC. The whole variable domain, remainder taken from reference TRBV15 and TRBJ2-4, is DAMVIQNPRYQVTQFGKPVTLSCSQTLNHNVMYWYQQKSSQAPKLLFHYYDKDFNNEADTPDNFQSRRPNTSFCFLDIRSPGLGDTAMYLCATSRFTDGLAKNIQYFGAGTRLSVL.

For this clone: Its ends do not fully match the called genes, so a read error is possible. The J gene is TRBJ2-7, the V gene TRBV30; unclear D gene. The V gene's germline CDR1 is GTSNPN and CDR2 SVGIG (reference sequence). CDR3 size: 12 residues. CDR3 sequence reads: CAWSVHRDSQSF. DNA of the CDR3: TGTGCCTGGAGTGTACATAGGGATTCGCAGTCCTTC.

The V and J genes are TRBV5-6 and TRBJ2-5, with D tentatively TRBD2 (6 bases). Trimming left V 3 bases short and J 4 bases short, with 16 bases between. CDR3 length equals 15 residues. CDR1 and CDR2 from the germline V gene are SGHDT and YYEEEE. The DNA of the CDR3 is TGTGCCAGCAGCTCAGGCGGGGCCCGAGGAGAGACCCAGTACTTC. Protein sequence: CASSSGGARGETQYF.

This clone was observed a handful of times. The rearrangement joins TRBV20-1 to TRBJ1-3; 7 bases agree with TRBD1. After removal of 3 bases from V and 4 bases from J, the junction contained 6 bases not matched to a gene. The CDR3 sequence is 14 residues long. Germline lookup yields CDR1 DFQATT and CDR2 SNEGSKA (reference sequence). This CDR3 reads CSASFRGPGNTIYF. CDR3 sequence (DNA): TGCAGTGCTAGTTTTAGGGGGCCAGGAAACACCATATATTTT.

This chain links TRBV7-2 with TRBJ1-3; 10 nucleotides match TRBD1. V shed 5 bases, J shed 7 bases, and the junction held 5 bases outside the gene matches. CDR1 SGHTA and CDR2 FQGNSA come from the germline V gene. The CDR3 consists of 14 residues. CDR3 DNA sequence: TGTGCCAGCAGCCAGCGACAGGGGGCGAACACCATATATTTT. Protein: CASSQRQGANTIYF.

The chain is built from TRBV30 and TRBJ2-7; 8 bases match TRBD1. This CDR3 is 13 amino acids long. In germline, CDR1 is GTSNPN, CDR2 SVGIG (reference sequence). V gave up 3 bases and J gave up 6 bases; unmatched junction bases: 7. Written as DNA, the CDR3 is TGTGCCTGGAGCGCGACAGGGGCAGGCGAGCAGTACTTC. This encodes CAWSATGAGEQYF. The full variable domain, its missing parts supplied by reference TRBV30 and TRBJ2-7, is SQTIHQWPATLVQPVGSPLSLECTVEGTSNPNLYWYRQAAGRGLQLLFYSVGIGQISSEVPQNLSASRPQDRQFILSSKKLLLSDSGFYLCAWSATGAGEQYFGPGTRLTVT.

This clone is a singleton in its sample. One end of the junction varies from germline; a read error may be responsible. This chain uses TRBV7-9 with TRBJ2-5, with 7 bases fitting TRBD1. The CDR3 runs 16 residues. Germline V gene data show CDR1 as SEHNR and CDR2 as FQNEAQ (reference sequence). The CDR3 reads CASSFSPSRGIEAQYF. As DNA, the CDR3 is TGTGCCAGCAGCTTTAGCCCGAGCAGGGGGATAGAGGCCCAGTACTTC. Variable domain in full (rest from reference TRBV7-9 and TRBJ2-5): DTGVSQNPRHKITKRGQNVTFRCDPISEHNRLYWYRQTLGQGPEFLTYFQNEAQLEKSRLLSDRFSAERPKGSFSTLEIQRTEQGDSAMYLCASSFSPSRGIEAQYFGPGTRLLVL.

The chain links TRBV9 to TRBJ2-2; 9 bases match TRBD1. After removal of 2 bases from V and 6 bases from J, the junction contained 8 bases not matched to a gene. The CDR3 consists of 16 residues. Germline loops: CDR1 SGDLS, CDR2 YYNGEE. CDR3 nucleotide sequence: TGTGCCAGCAGCGTCACAGGGACAGGGCTCCCCGGGGAGCTGTTTTTT. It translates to CASSVTGTGLPGELFF.

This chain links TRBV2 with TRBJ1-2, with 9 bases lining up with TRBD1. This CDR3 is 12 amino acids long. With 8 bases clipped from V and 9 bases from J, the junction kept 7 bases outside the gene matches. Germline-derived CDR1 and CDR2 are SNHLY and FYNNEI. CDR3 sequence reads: CASGQGQGSYTF. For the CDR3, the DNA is TGTGCCAGCGGTCAGGGACAGGGCAGCTACACCTTC.